These T cell receptor beta chains were read from a single sample in a study of T cell repertoires in cytomegalovirus infection. Each CDR3 protein gets one entry after TCRdb re-called the reads with MiXCR. This sample has some 700,000 distinct CDR3 sequences, with roughly 36% found just once. Sequenced input: PBMCs. Source of these receptors: a human donor in good health (CMV status not recorded). Some clones in this sample may be carry-over from other donors' samples. CDR3s leave out the opening cysteine and the closing phenylalanine or tryptophan.

V gene: TRBV28
J gene: TRBJ2-3
CDR3 protein: ASSSLSIDGGTQY

V gene: TRBV7-2
J gene: TRBJ1-5
CDR3 protein: ASSLDSGGPPQPQH

V gene: TRBV6-5
J gene: TRBJ2-7
CDR3 protein: ASSSGDRRYEQY

V gene: TRBV6-4
J gene: TRBJ2-2
CDR3 protein: ASSPQQVVSTGELF

V gene: TRBV29-1
J gene: TRBJ2-4
CDR3 protein: SAGGGEGAKNIQY

V gene: TRBV20-1
J gene: TRBJ2-2
CDR3 protein: SARDPRTGGSKAGELF

V gene: TRBV30
J gene: TRBJ1-2
CDR3 protein: AWNMKTGGYT

V gene: TRBV9
J gene: TRBJ2-3
CDR3 protein: ASSVDPLGSTQY

V gene: TRBV12-3/TRBV12-4
J gene: TRBJ2-1
CDR3 protein: ASSLWRVEQF

V gene: TRBV19
J gene: TRBJ2-7
CDR3 protein: ASSWQAGIPYYEQY

V gene: TRBV12-3/TRBV12-4
J gene: TRBJ1-1
CDR3 protein: ASSRAGTSAG

V gene: TRBV27
J gene: TRBJ2-3
CDR3 protein: ASRRGTDTQY

V gene: TRBV28
J gene: TRBJ1-5
CDR3 protein: ASSLSGDGNQPQH

V gene: TRBV28
J gene: TRBJ1-1
CDR3 protein: ASSTPGQVSTEAF

V gene: TRBV20-1
J gene: TRBJ2-1
CDR3 protein: SAPTPGGLFDEQF

V gene: TRBV7-9
J gene: TRBJ1-4
CDR3 protein: ASSPQEGRFSEKLF

V gene: TRBV27
J gene: TRBJ2-7
CDR3 protein: ASSLSAQYEQY

V gene: TRBV7-2
J gene: TRBJ1-3
CDR3 protein: ASSREGTGGFGNTIY

V gene: TRBV24-1
J gene: TRBJ2-5
CDR3 protein: ATSEAGTGGRETQY